This T cell receptor (beta chain) originates from a study of identical twins. Study observations and caveats: Conclusions rested on cross-sectional statistics rather than following the same donors. Beta clonotypes that were abundant in cord blood contained fewer insertions, a pattern absent from memory repertoires.

Concerning this clonotype: Its antigen is undetermined.

TCRdb called the 5' RACE reads again in MiXCR, with one record for every CDR3 protein. Counted here are more than 400,000 distinct CDR3 sequences, approximately 16% occurring once; the ten biggest clones make up roughly 0.42%. Losses at the gene ends were 7 bases for V and 4 bases for J; bases not matched to a gene: 10. CDR3 length: 15 residues. All of the donors were Caucasians in good health. This same sample was also taken into another study, of yellow fever vaccine responses in identical twins. That study reports: Vaccine T cell responses of twins reportedly seemed partly convergent and partly personalized.

The clonotype was recovered from a woman aged 18-30 years in good health. Sequenced input: CD4+ T cells sorted from blood. The rearrangement links TRBV12-3 or TRBV12-4 to TRBJ2-3, with 8 positions matching TRBD2. The CDR3 sequence is CASTPSGGGADTQYF. The CDR3, as DNA: TGTGCCAGCACCCCCAGCGGGGGAGGGGCAGATACGCAGTATTTT.